The rows below give T cell receptor beta chains drawn from one sample of a study of T cells after posttransplantation cyclophosphamide. Clones were read by immunoSEQ multiplex PCR, and TCRdb kept only the in-frame ones, dropping some. The profile covers around 35,000 clones, none occurring a single time. What was sequenced was PBMCs. These receptors all come from a woman aged 45-60 years in good health and a related stem cell transplant donor. Each CDR3 is given with its conserved first and last residue. The D gene is left open where the match is weak. Rows may omit the clone size; those that give it use once, few, many or a size class.

TRBV28	TRBJ1-1	-	few	TGTGCCAGCAAACTCCTGAACACTGAAGCTTTCTTT	CASKLLNTEAFF
TRBV5-1	TRBJ2-2	-	many	TGCGCCAGCAGCTTGGATCAGGGGCCCACCGGGGAGCTGTTTTTT	CASSLDQGPTGELFF
TRBV12-3/TRBV12-4	TRBJ2-3	TRBD2	few	TGTGCCAGCAGTTTAGCCCTAGCGGGACTCTCAGATACGCAGTATTTT	CASSLALAGLSDTQYF
TRBV6-1	TRBJ2-3	-	-	TGTGCCAGCACCGCGGAACCAAGCACAGATACGCAGTATTTT	CASTAEPSTDTQYF
TRBV11-1	TRBJ2-3	TRBD2	few	TGTGCCAGCAGCTTAGCGCTCTACAGCGGGAAGAACACAGATACGCAGTATTTT	CASSLALYSGKNTDTQYF
TRBV5-1	TRBJ2-5	-	-	TGCGCCAGCAGCTTGGATGGCGAGACCCAGTACTTC	CASSLDGETQYF
TRBV12-3/TRBV12-4	TRBJ1-3	-	many	TGTGCCAGCAGCCAACCCGGGGGACTAAACACCATATATTTT	CASSQPGGLNTIYF
TRBV29-1	TRBJ2-1	-	many	TGCAGCGTTGCGGAACAGGGTTACCGGGATGAGCAGTTCTTC	CSVAEQGYRDEQFF
TRBV28	TRBJ1-2	-	many	TGTGCCAGCAGTTTACCGGGACTCTATGGCTACACCTTC	CASSLPGLYGYTF
TRBV7-9	TRBJ1-1	-	many	TGTGCCAGCAGCTTAGCAGGGACTGAAGCTTTCTTT	CASSLAGTEAFF
TRBV24-1	TRBJ2-7	-	many	TGTGCCACCAGTGATTCGCAAAACAGGGCGGCGCAGTACTTC	CATSDSQNRAAQYF
TRBV18	TRBJ2-6	TRBD1	many	TGTGCCAGCTCACCTTTCCTAAGGGACAGGGGTACTGGGGCCAACGTCCTGACTTTC	CASSPFLRDRGTGANVLTF
TRBV5-1	TRBJ1-2	-	many	TGCGCCAGCAGCTTGGAGGTAGCAGGGTATGGCTACACCTTC	CASSLEVAGYGYTF
TRBV25-1	TRBJ2-1	TRBD2	many	TGTGCCAGCAACCGACTAGCGGGGCGCTACAATGAGCAGTTCTTC	CASNRLAGRYNEQFF
TRBV6-6	TRBJ1-5	-	many	TGTGCCAGCAGTTACTTCCCCGGACACAATCAGCCCCAGCATTTT	CASSYFPGHNQPQHF
TRBV10-3	TRBJ2-7	-	many	TGTGCCATCAGTGAGAAAGCGGTGGGCAGGGGATTTTACGAGCAGTACTTC	CAISEKAVGRGFYEQYF
TRBV19	TRBJ1-2	-	many	TGTGCCAGTAGTATACCCTGGTCGGGTGGCTACACCTTC	CASSIPWSGGYTF
TRBV5-6	TRBJ2-1	-	many	TGTGCCAGCAGTCCTTACAACAGGCCCTCCGGCCAGTTCTTC	CASSPYNRPSGQFF
TRBV27	TRBJ1-4	-	many	TGTGCCAGCAGCCCCAAAGGGGAAAAACTGTTTTTT	CASSPKGEKLFF
TRBV29-1	TRBJ2-3	TRBD1	-	TGCAGCGTCTGCACTCCGGGACAGGGGGCTGATACGCAGTATTTT	CSVCTPGQGADTQYF
TRBV19	TRBJ2-1	TRBD2	many	TGTGCCAGTAGTATAGACGTCGAGACCCTGACTAGCGGGAGGGCAGGTGAGCAGTTCTTC	CASSIDVETLTSGRAGEQFF
TRBV28	TRBJ2-7	-	many	TGTGCCAGCAGTACACAGGGCTACGAGCAGTACTTC	CASSTQGYEQYF
TRBV6-2/TRBV6-3	TRBJ2-7	TRBD2	many	TGTGCCAGCAGTTACGGACTAGTTTACGAGCAGTACTTC	CASSYGLVYEQYF
TRBV27	TRBJ2-7	TRBD1	many	TGTGCCAGCAGTTTAGCGACGGGACAGACCCCCTACGAGCAGTACTTC	CASSLATGQTPYEQYF
TRBV5-4	TRBJ1-1	-	many	TGTGCCAGCAGCTTAATTCAGCGGAACACTGAAGCTTTCTTT	CASSLIQRNTEAFF
TRBV5-6	TRBJ2-7	TRBD2	many	TGTGCCAGCTCCCGGGGGGGATACAGGGTTAACGAGCAGTACTTC	CASSRGGYRVNEQYF
TRBV7-8	TRBJ1-4	-	many	TGTGCCAGCAGCTTCGGGTTCCAGGGGGAAAAACTGTTTTTT	CASSFGFQGEKLFF
TRBV4-2	TRBJ2-3	TRBD2	many	TGTGCCAGCAGCCCGTTACGGACTAGCGGGTTTAACGATACGCAGTATTTT	CASSPLRTSGFNDTQYF
TRBV4-1	TRBJ2-7	TRBD1	few	TGCGCCAGCAACGGACAGGGGGGCCCCCCCTACGAGCAGTACTTC	CASNGQGGPPYEQYF
TRBV27	TRBJ2-7	TRBD2	many	TGTGCCAGCAGTCGACTAGCAGATTACGAGCAGTACTTC	CASSRLADYEQYF
TRBV19	TRBJ1-2	-	many	TGTGCCAGTAGCCCGGGTCCTAAGGGCTACACCTTC	CASSPGPKGYTF
TRBV15	TRBJ2-1	-	many	TGTGCCACCAGCAGAGTGGGCCCGCTCTCCTACAATGAGCAGTTCTTC	CATSRVGPLSYNEQFF
TRBV29-1	TRBJ2-3	TRBD2	-	TGCAGCGCCCAGACTAGCGGGAGCACAGATACGCAGTATTTT	CSAQTSGSTDTQYF
TRBV5-6	TRBJ2-1	-	many	TGTGCCAGCAGCCCGGTCTTAGGTGGGCTTCAACAGTTCTTC	CASSPVLGGLQQFF
TRBV2	TRBJ2-7	-	many	TGTGCCAGCAGTGAAGAAGGCAGGGAATACGAGCAGTACTTC	CASSEEGREYEQYF
TRBV18	TRBJ2-1	TRBD2	many	TGTGCCAGCTCACGGTCCCCGCGGGAGGGTTATGGTGAGCAGTTCTTC	CASSRSPREGYGEQFF
TRBV9	TRBJ2-3	-	-	TGTGCCAGCAGCGAGCCCCCCGAAAGCCCTCCGGTAGATACGCAGTATTTT	CASSEPPESPPVDTQYF
TRBV29-1	TRBJ1-2	TRBD1	-	TGCAGCGTCGCATCCGGGACAGCTTATGGCTACACCTTC	CSVASGTAYGYTF
TRBV19	TRBJ1-2	-	many	TGTGCCAGTAGTATCGGGACAACCTATGGCTACACCTTC	CASSIGTTYGYTF
TRBV4-1	TRBJ1-5	-	many	TGCGCCAGCAGCTCCCGGTACAGGGTCCAGCCCCAGCATTTT	CASSSRYRVQPQHF
TRBV18	TRBJ1-1	-	many	TGTGCCAGCTCACCGATCATCTCACAGGACACTGAAGCTTTCTTT	CASSPIISQDTEAFF
TRBV30	TRBJ2-7	-	-	TGTGCCTGGTCGAGGGGAGGCTACGAGCAGTACTTC	CAWSRGGYEQYF
TRBV6-1	TRBJ1-1	-	many	TGTGCCAGCACGCAGGGCCTGAACACTGAAGCTTTCTTT	CASTQGLNTEAFF
TRBV12-3/TRBV12-4	TRBJ1-1	-	many	TGTGCCAGCAGTTTAAGCAGGGGAACTGAAGCTTTCTTT	CASSLSRGTEAFF
TRBV30	TRBJ2-1	-	many	TGTGCCTGGAGCTTAAACAATGAGCAGTTCTTC	CAWSLNNEQFF
TRBV15	TRBJ2-7	-	-	TGTGCCACCAGCAGGGGGGCATGGGAGGACGAGCAGTACTTC	CATSRGAWEDEQYF
TRBV5-6	TRBJ1-1	-	many	TGTGCCAGCAGTTTTGCAGGTCGCACTGAAGCTTTCTTT	CASSFAGRTEAFF
TRBV7-8	TRBJ1-2	TRBD1	many	TGTGCCAGCAGCTCGATAGGGAGAGGACAGGGGGCCGTTGGCTACACCTTC	CASSSIGRGQGAVGYTF
TRBV7-9	TRBJ1-1	TRBD1	many	TGTGCCAGCAGCTTAAGAGGGGGCGAGACTGAAGCTTTCTTT	CASSLRGGETEAFF
TRBV13	TRBJ2-1	TRBD2	many	TGTGCCAGCAGCCCCGGACTAGCGGGAGTGTATGAGCAGTTCTTC	CASSPGLAGVYEQFF
TRBV28	TRBJ1-5	-	many	TGTGCCAGCAGTCCCCCAGGGAGGGGTAGCAATCAGCCCCAGCATTTT	CASSPPGRGSNQPQHF
TRBV12-3/TRBV12-4	TRBJ1-5	-	many	TGTGCCAGCAGTTCAGGCATATTCCAGCCCCAGCATTTT	CASSSGIFQPQHF
TRBV9	TRBJ1-2	TRBD1	few	TGTGCCAGCAGCGTAGGCAGGGGGAACTATGGCTACACCTTC	CASSVGRGNYGYTF
TRBV29-1	TRBJ2-7	TRBD1	few	TGCAGCGTTGTAACCTCGGACAGGGGAAGACTGTACGAGCAGTACTTC	CSVVTSDRGRLYEQYF
TRBV5-6	TRBJ1-4	TRBD1	many	TGTGCCAGCAGCTCGCAGGGGGTCCGGGAAAAACTGTTTTTT	CASSSQGVREKLFF
TRBV7-9	TRBJ1-2	-	many	TGTGCCAGCAGCTTATTCGTGCAGGGAAGTACCCTCTTC	CASSLFVQGSTLF
TRBV27	TRBJ2-1	TRBD1	many	TGTGCCAGCAATAACCTCGGGACAGGCTACAATGAGCAGTTCTTC	CASNNLGTGYNEQFF
TRBV6-1	TRBJ2-7	-	many	TGTGCCACCATGGGGGGACCTTCCTACGAGCAGTACTTC	CATMGGPSYEQYF